This T cell receptor (beta chain) stems from a study of identical twins. TCRdb re-called the 5' RACE reads through MiXCR, storing one row per CDR3 protein. The sample has 1,800,000 or so distinct CDR3 sequences; 32% are singletons. The sample taken for sequencing was cord blood. The source is a newborn girl in good health.

This CDR3 is CSARQVSYEQYF. Written as DNA, the CDR3 is TGCAGTGCTAGACAGGTCTCCTACGAGCAGTACTTC. The chain uses TRBV20-1 and TRBJ2-7; D is undetermined. This CDR3 comprises 12 residues. Trimming pared 2 bases from V and 0 bases from J, leaving 5 bases between. Germline values: CDR1 DFQATT, CDR2 SNEGSKA (reference sequence).